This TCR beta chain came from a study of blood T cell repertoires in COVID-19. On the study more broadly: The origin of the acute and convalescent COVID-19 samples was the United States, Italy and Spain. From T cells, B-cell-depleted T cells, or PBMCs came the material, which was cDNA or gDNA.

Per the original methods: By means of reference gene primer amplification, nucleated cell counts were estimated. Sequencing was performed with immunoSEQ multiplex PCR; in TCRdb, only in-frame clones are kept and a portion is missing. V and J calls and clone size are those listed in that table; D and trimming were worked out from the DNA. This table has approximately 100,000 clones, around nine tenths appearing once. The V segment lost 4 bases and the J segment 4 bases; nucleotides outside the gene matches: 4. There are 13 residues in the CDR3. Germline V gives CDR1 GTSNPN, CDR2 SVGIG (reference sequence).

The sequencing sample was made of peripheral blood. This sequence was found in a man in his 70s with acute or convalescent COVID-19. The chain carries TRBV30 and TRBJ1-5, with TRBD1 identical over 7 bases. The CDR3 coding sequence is TGTGCCTGGAACGGACAGGAAAATCAGCCCCAGCATTTT. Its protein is CAWNGQENQPQHF.